Presented here are 31 T cell receptor beta chains from one specimen sequenced in a study of shared T cell receptors in the human thymus. Produced via immunoSEQ multiplex PCR; TCRdb's table is partial and in-frame only. The sample holds hundreds of thousands of clones; roughly 90% are singletons and the top ten take 0.008% to 0.011%. These data are also associated with another study on human thymus T cells.

The sample consisted of thymocytes. These receptors all come from a boy in the first two years of life with a congenital heart defect.

The rearrangement joins TRBV2 to TRBJ2-7, with 11 bases aligning to TRBD2. The CDR3 is made up of 16 amino acids. The germline gives CDR1 SNHLY, CDR2 FYNNEI. J lost 2 bases, V lost 6 bases, and 9 bases had no gene match. The CDR3 reads CASRGSGRAKPYEQYF. In DNA form, the CDR3 reads TGTGCCAGCAGGGGTAGCGGGAGGGCCAAACCCTACGAGCAGTACTTC.

The V call is TRBV28, the J call TRBJ2-5, with 11 bases that match TRBD2. Germline V CDR1 and CDR2: MDHEN, SYDVKM. Losses at the gene ends were 3 bases for V and 4 bases for J; bases not matched to a gene: 4. The CDR3 sequence is 15 residues long. The CDR3: CASSFEGLAGETQYF. CDR3 bases: TGTGCCAGCAGTTTTGAAGGACTAGCGGGAGAGACCCAGTACTTC.

The chain recombines TRBV11-2 with TRBJ1-5, with no clear D. Trimming cost V 3 bases and J 2 bases, with 11 bases left between them. Germline V CDR1 and CDR2: SGHAT, FQNNGV. The CDR3 covers 15 residues. CDR3 residues: CASSLGGSGNQPQHF. The CDR3 nucleotides are TGTGCCAGCAGCTTGGGTGGAAGCGGCAATCAGCCCCAGCATTTT.

The rearrangement joins TRBV2 to TRBJ2-3; D is perhaps TRBD1 (5 bases). Germline V gene data show CDR1 as SNHLY and CDR2 as FYNNEI. V was cut by 5 bases and J by 2 bases, with 11 bases left in between. CDR3 size: 14 residues. The CDR3: CASSLVGDTDTQYF. CDR3 nucleotides: TGTGCCAGCAGTTTAGTAGGGGACACAGATACGCAGTATTTT.

The chain combines TRBV4-3 with TRBJ2-1; TRBD1 might be the D (6 bases). The CDR3 loop spans 16 amino acids. In germline, CDR1 is LGHNA, CDR2 YSLEER. Trimming removed 0 bases from V and 6 bases from J, with 15 bases in between. CDR3 in DNA: TGCGCCAGCAGCCAAGAACCCAGGGGACAATTCAATGAGCAGTTCTTC. It yields the protein CASSQEPRGQFNEQFF.

This chain uses TRBV28 with TRBJ2-7, with D possibly TRBD2 on 6 matching bases. Germline V lookup: CDR1 MDHEN, CDR2 SYDVKM. The CDR3 has 14 amino acids. Trimming stripped 5 bases from V and 3 bases from J, with 14 bases between. The CDR3 DNA reads TGTGCCAGCAGTCAGACTAGTTCCGTCTACGAGCAGTACTTC. It yields the protein CASSQTSSVYEQYF.

V is TRBV30 and J is TRBJ1-2, with D tentatively TRBD1 (5 bases). Trimming removed 0 bases from V and 7 bases from J, with 12 bases in between. The CDR3 runs 13 residues. Looked up from germline, CDR1 is GTSNPN and CDR2 is SVGIG (reference sequence). For the CDR3, the DNA is TGTGCCTGGAGTGTGCAGGGAATATTTGGCTACACCTTC. This codes for CAWSVQGIFGYTF.

This clone was observed a few times. The V and J genes are TRBV4-1 and TRBJ2-2, with 12 bases identical to TRBD2. The CDR3 has 16 amino acids. CDR1 is MGHRA and CDR2 is YSYEKL in the germline V gene. Trimming took 4 bases from V and 6 from J; bases not matched to a gene: 6. CDR3 sequence reads: CASSPTGTSGSGELFF. CDR3 bases: TGCGCCAGCAGCCCTACCGGGACTAGCGGGTCCGGGGAGCTGTTTTTT.

This clone was observed a single time. V is TRBV30 and J is TRBJ2-7, with TRBD2 as a possible D gene (6 bases). CDR1 is GTSNPN and CDR2 is SVGIG in the germline V gene (reference sequence). Trimming shortened V by 0 bases and J by 3 bases, and 21 bases separated the two germline ends. CDR3 size: 17 residues. CDR3 sequence reads: CAWSVLGLARVFYEQYF. The CDR3 DNA follows: TGTGCCTGGAGTGTACTGGGCCTAGCGAGGGTATTCTACGAGCAGTACTTC.

V usage is TRBV11-3 and J usage is TRBJ2-7; the D gene is possibly TRBD1 (5 bases). The germline CDR1 and CDR2 sequences are SGHNT and YENEEA. The V end was cut by 5 bases, the J end by 4 bases, with 15 bases between. There are 14 residues in the CDR3. The CDR3 protein is CASSPRGSRYEQYF. CDR3 in DNA: TGTGCCAGCAGCCCTAGGGGAAGTAGGTACGAGCAGTACTTC.

The CDR3 loop is CASSLVGTGAYEQYF. CDR3 nucleotides: TGTGCCAGCAGCTTAGTCGGGACAGGGGCCTACGAGCAGTACTTC. The chain uses TRBV11-3 and TRBJ2-7; 10 nucleotides line up with TRBD1. Trimming took 1 base from V and 2 from J; bases not matched to a gene: 2. This CDR3 comprises 15 residues. Germline CDR1 and CDR2: SGHNT and YENEEA.

The rearrangement joins TRBV6-5 to TRBJ1-5, with D possibly matching TRBD1 (6 bases). CDR1 and CDR2 from the germline V gene are MNHEY and SVGAGI. V lost 5 bases and J lost 4, with 12 bases in between. CDR3 length: 14 residues. The CDR3 sequence: CASSPQGPNQPQHF. CDR3 DNA: TGTGCCAGCAGTCCTCAGGGGCCGAATCAGCCCCAGCATTTT.

The chain links TRBV27 to TRBJ2-4; 12 bases line up with TRBD2. Germline trimming cut 5 bases from V and 2 bases from J; bases unmatched to any gene: 7. The CDR3 is 17 residues long. Germline V gene data show CDR1 as MNHEY and CDR2 as SMNVEV (reference sequence). CDR3 sequence: CASSGLAGSRTKNIQYF. CDR3 in DNA: TGTGCCAGCAGTGGACTAGCGGGATCTAGGACCAAAAACATTCAGTACTTC.

This clone has a single count. The V and J genes are TRBV6-5 and TRBJ2-7; TRBD2 matches 12 bases. CDR3 length equals 15 residues. Germline values: CDR1 MNHEY, CDR2 SVGAGI. Trimming removed 5 bases from V and 4 bases from J; junction bases left unmatched: 6. CDR3 in amino acids: CASSPRLAGAYEQYF. In nucleotides, the CDR3 is TGTGCCAGCAGTCCACGACTAGCGGGAGCGTACGAGCAGTACTTC.

V is TRBV5-1 and J is TRBJ1-1; possibly TRBD1 for D (5 bases). Trimming stripped 3 bases from V and 1 base from J, with 16 bases between. In germline, CDR1 is SGHRS, CDR2 YFSETQ. This CDR3 contains 16 residues. The CDR3 DNA reads TGCGCCAGCAGCTGGGGGGGTTTGGGCTCGAACACTGAAGCTTTCTTT. As protein: CASSWGGLGSNTEAFF.

This clone was recorded once. V and J are TRBV6-6 and TRBJ2-7; 7 nucleotides line up with TRBD1. The V gene end was trimmed by 5 bases and the J gene end by 3 bases; junction bases not matched to a gene: 10. The CDR3 runs 15 residues. Germline CDR1 reads MNHNY; CDR2 reads SVGAGI (reference sequence). The DNA for the CDR3 is TGTGCCAGCAGTCACGAGGGGGCGGCTGACTACGAGCAGTACTTC. This translates into CASSHEGAADYEQYF.

The chain has TRBV28 and TRBJ2-5; D perhaps matches TRBD2 (7 bases). The V and J ends lost 7 bases and 3 bases respectively, with 27 bases between them. The germline CDR1 and CDR2 sequences are MDHEN and SYDVKM. This CDR3 is built from 18 residues. CDR3 sequence (DNA): TGTGCCAGCAACCTAAAGGGGCAGGGGCCACGGGAGGAAGAGACCCAGTACTTC. Its protein product is CASNLKGQGPREEETQYF.

CDR3 residues: CASSQTLTEASSYEQYF. Here the CDR3 DNA reads TGTGCCAGCAGCCAAACCCTTACGGAGGCGAGCTCCTACGAGCAGTACTTC. J is TRBJ2-7 and V is TRBV14, with D perhaps matching TRBD2 (5 bases). The CDR3 totals 17 residues. Germline CDR1 SGHDN, CDR2 FVKESK. The V and J ends lost 2 bases and 0 bases respectively, with 17 bases between them.

The rearrangement joins TRBV4-1 to TRBJ2-7; TRBD1 might be the D (6 bases). The CDR3 loop spans 13 amino acids. Germline V lookup: CDR1 MGHRA, CDR2 YSYEKL. V was pared by 4 bases and J by 2 bases, with 9 bases between. CDR3 DNA sequence: TGCGCCAGCAGCCTCGGACAGACCTACGAGCAGTACTTC. This translates into CASSLGQTYEQYF.

The chain combines TRBV28 with TRBJ2-7, with a weak D call TRBD1 (6 bases). V lost 3 bases and J 11 bases, leaving 11 bases between the germline ends. The CDR3 runs to 11 residues. The V gene's germline CDR1 is MDHEN and CDR2 SYDVKM. The CDR3, as DNA: TGTGCCAGCAGTTTGGCGGACAGCGAGTACTTC. Its protein product is CASSLADSEYF.

The rearrangement joins TRBV2 to TRBJ2-7; TRBD2 aligns across 11 bases. From germline, CDR1 is SNHLY and CDR2 FYNNEI. This CDR3 is built from 17 residues. V dropped 6 bases and J dropped 4; count of bases not matched to a gene: 14. In DNA form, the CDR3 reads TGTGCCAGCAGAGAAATGGTCCTAGCGGGAGGCCCATACGAGCAGTACTTC. Amino acids: CASREMVLAGGPYEQYF.

CDR3 nucleotides: TGTGCCAGCCCGATATTGGGAGTTATTAACTACGAGCAGTACTTC. Translated: CASPILGVINYEQYF. The chain is built from TRBV21-1 and TRBJ2-7; TRBD2, the table's D call, was not compared with the DNA. TRBV21-1 is described as a pseudogene. CDR3 size: 15 residues.

The chain has TRBV16 and TRBJ1-1, with a possible D match to TRBD1 (5 bases). Germline CDR1 is KGHSY and CDR2 is FQNENV. V was cut by 3 bases and J by 0 bases, with 20 bases left in between. There are 18 residues in the CDR3. CDR3 sequence reads: CASSQRFQTEIVNTEAFF. The CDR3 DNA reads TGTGCCAGCAGCCAGCGGTTTCAGACAGAAATTGTGAACACTGAAGCTTTCTTT. The full variable domain, with the rest looked up from reference TRBV16 and TRBJ1-1, is GEEVAQTPKHLVRGEGQKAKLYCAPIKGHSYVFWYQQVLKNEFKFLISFQNENVFDETGMPKERFSAKCLPNSPCSLEIQATKLEDSAVYFCASSQRFQTEIVNTEAFFGQGTRLTVV.

The chain is built from TRBV4-1 and TRBJ1-1; D remains unclear. The CDR3 spans 16 residues. V lost 0 bases, J lost 3 bases, and 14 bases lay in between. Germline assignment: CDR1 MGHRA and CDR2 YSYEKL. The DNA of the CDR3 is TGCGCCAGCAGCCAAGATCCGTGGCGTCGGGACACTGAAGCTTTCTTT. Translated, it gives CASSQDPWRRDTEAFF.

This clone has just a few counts. The CDR3 is CASSADRGNTEAFF. CDR3 in DNA: TGTGCCAGCAGCGCGGACAGGGGGAACACTGAAGCTTTCTTT. V gene TRBV11-3 combines with J gene TRBJ1-1, with 9 bases aligning to TRBD1. The CDR3 totals 14 residues. CDR1 is SGHNT and CDR2 is YENEEA in the germline V gene. After removal of 5 bases from V and 1 base from J, the junction contained 2 bases not matched to a gene.

The chain has TRBV5-1 and TRBJ1-2; D gene uncertain. V was trimmed by 5 bases and J by 4 bases, leaving 9 bases between them. Per the germline V gene, CDR1 is SGHRS and CDR2 is YFSETQ. The CDR3 sequence is 12 residues long. In DNA, the CDR3 is TGCGCCAGCAGTGGCAGACTCTATGGCTACACCTTC. It specifies CASSGRLYGYTF.

V usage is TRBV9 and J usage is TRBJ2-1, with 8 bases identical to TRBD2. Germline V gene lookup returns CDR1 SGDLS and CDR2 YYNGEE. V shed 0 bases, J shed 6 bases, and the junction held 8 bases outside the gene matches. The CDR3 length is 16 residues. This CDR3 is CASSVGAGGGGNEQFF. CDR3 nucleotide sequence: TGTGCCAGCAGCGTAGGGGCGGGAGGCGGGGGCAATGAGCAGTTCTTC.

The chain is built from TRBV7-2 and TRBJ2-7; 9 nucleotides align to TRBD1. CDR3 length: 16 amino acids. Per germline, CDR1 SGHTA and CDR2 FQGNSA. The V and J ends lost 5 bases and 2 bases, in that order; junction bases with no gene match: 10. CDR3 coding DNA: TGTGCCAGCAGCGAGACCCGGGGACAGGGACCCTACGAGCAGTACTTC. It yields the protein CASSETRGQGPYEQYF.

The sample holds a few counts of this clone. The CDR3 DNA is TGTGCCAGCACACGGCGGGGACTAGCGAACACCGGGGAGCTGTTTTTT. Its protein is CASTRRGLANTGELFF. This rearrangement joins TRBV5-4 to TRBJ2-2; 8 bases map to TRBD2. This CDR3 is built from 16 residues. V lost 6 bases and J lost 0; bases outside the gene matches: 7. Germline assignment: CDR1 SGHNT and CDR2 YYREEE (reference sequence).

The chain uses TRBV4-3 and TRBJ2-3; TRBD2 matches 9 bases. Losses at the gene ends were 0 bases for V and 4 bases for J; bases not matched to a gene: 17. CDR1 and CDR2 (germline): LGHNA, YSLEER. The CDR3 contains 20 residues. The CDR3 loop reads CASSQDLRRAGGHCPDTQYF. CDR3 sequence (DNA): TGCGCCAGCAGCCAAGATCTCAGAAGGGCGGGAGGGCATTGCCCAGATACGCAGTATTTT.

V usage is TRBV4-1 and J usage is TRBJ2-3, with 8 bases aligning to TRBD2. Unmatched junction bases numbered 14, after V lost 4 bases and J lost 5 bases. Germline V gene data show CDR1 as MGHRA and CDR2 as YSYEKL. The CDR3 is made up of 17 amino acids. CDR3 loop: CASSPSQREGRGDTQYF. Written as DNA, the CDR3 is TGCGCCAGCAGCCCCTCCCAACGGGAGGGCCGAGGAGATACGCAGTATTTT.